This T cell receptor beta chain comes out of a study of cytomegalovirus exposure and HLA in healthy donors. CDR1 and CDR2 (germline): MGHRA, YSYEKL. CDR3 length equals 14 residues. V lost 7 bases, J lost 0 bases, and 3 bases stayed unmatched. PCR employed 60 Vbeta and 13 Jbeta primers. Using immunoSEQ multiplex PCR, the repertoire was profiled, and TCRdb retains in-frame clones only, with some absent. Of 200,000 or so clones listed, roughly four fifths are singletons. At collection, donors were nominally healthy, but unrecorded immune exposures were probable. Sequenced material: PBMCs. This clonotype originated in a woman in her thirties or forties in good health and CMV-seronegative. V usage is TRBV4-1 and J usage is TRBJ1-3; 7 bases fit TRBD1. The CDR3 sequence is CASMTGTSGNTIYF. CDR3 nucleotide sequence: TGCGCCAGCATGACAGGGACCTCTGGAAACACCATATATTTT.